One sample yielded the 16 T cell receptor beta chains listed below, sequenced in a study of regulatory T cells in long-lasting Graves disease. Arm-PCR of CDR3 regions with iRepertoire HTBI primers generated TCR beta libraries. TCRdb processed the multiplex PCR reads anew with MiXCR; each CDR3 protein has one entry. The table records roughly 610,000 distinct CDR3 sequences, approximately 15% of them present only once. Time point denoted: newly diagnosed GD, antithyroid drugs for less than 3 months. The TCR library was prepared using RNA isolated from PBMCs. The same sample was also studied in work on T cells in Graves' hyperthyroidism and ophthalmopathy.

The source material was peripheral blood mononuclear cells (PBMCs), sampled at new diagnosis, from a patient treated with antithyroid drugs. Receptors originate from a woman in her thirties with Graves disease.

There are a few counts of this clonotype. The CDR3 loop is CASTKLGGGQETQYF. The CDR3 DNA reads as TGCGCCAGCACCAAGCTCGGGGGCGGCCAAGAGACCCAGTACTTC. This rearrangement joins TRBV5-1 to TRBJ2-5; TRBD1 or TRBD2 may be the D gene (6 bases each). Per the germline V gene, CDR1 is SGHRS and CDR2 is YFSETQ. The germline V and J ends were trimmed by 6 bases and 1 base, with 16 bases remaining between them. The CDR3 has 15 amino acids.

CDR3 bases: TGTGCCAGCTCACCAGAACCGAGGACCTCGGGGGCGAAGGGCCTCGAGCAGTACTTC. It is translated as CASSPEPRTSGAKGLEQYF. V gene TRBV18 combines with J gene TRBJ2-7; D might be TRBD1 or TRBD2, each matching 6 bases. Trimming took 2 bases from V and 6 from J, leaving 29 bases between them. Looked up from germline, CDR1 is KGHSH and CDR2 is LQKENI. CDR3 length: 19 amino acids.

The table lists this clonotype with a few counts. The V and J genes are TRBV6-1 and TRBJ2-1, with D unclear. With 5 bases removed from V and 0 bases from J, the gap between germline ends came to 23 bases. CDR3 size: 19 residues. The germline V gene encodes CDR1 MNHNS and CDR2 SASEGT. The CDR3 sequence is CASSRNPYSERSSYNEQFF. In nucleotides, the CDR3 is TGTGCCAGCAGTCGTAACCCTTACTCCGAAAGAAGCTCCTACAATGAGCAGTTCTTC.

In its sample, this clonotype was seen a few times. Without the conserved terminal phenylalanine or tryptophan, this CDR3 likely stems from a read error. This chain connects TRBV2 to TRBJ2-6; D might be TRBD1 (6 bases). Germline CDR1 reads SNHLY; CDR2 reads FYNNEI. V shed 5 bases and J shed 2 bases, with 10 bases lying between them. The CDR3 runs 15 residues. This CDR3 reads CASSRNRAGANVLTS. The CDR3 DNA sequence: TGTGCCAGCAGTCGGAACAGGGCTGGGGCCAACGTCCTGACTTCC.

Ten or more counts support this clonotype. The rearrangement joins TRBV20-1 to TRBJ1-1, with 7 positions matching TRBD1. The V and J ends lost 5 bases and 7 bases, in that order; junction bases with no gene match: 10. Germline lookup yields CDR1 DFQATT and CDR2 SNEGSKA (reference sequence). The CDR3 length is 13 residues. Written as DNA, the CDR3 is TGCAGTGCTGTCAGGGGGTTCTTGGGTGAAGCTTTCTTT. Its protein product is CSAVRGFLGEAFF.

A remark on this clonotype: A much larger clonotype is one base distant, so this may be a read error. As the CDR3 is not closed by the conserved phenylalanine or tryptophan, this likely results from a read error. This rearrangement joins TRBV30 to TRBJ2-7, with D tentatively TRBD2 (5 bases). Trimming took 4 bases from V and 6 from J, leaving 16 bases between them. Germline CDR1 and CDR2: GTSNPN and SVGIG (reference sequence). The CDR3 consists of 13 residues. For the CDR3, the DNA is TGTGCCTGGATCCAGGACTCCTCTGGCGAGCAGTACTCC. Translation: CAWIQDSSGEQYS.

This clonotype has a handful of counts. The rearrangement joins TRBV11-3 to TRBJ2-3; D ambiguous. This CDR3 comprises 15 residues. CDR1 is SGHNT, CDR2 YENEEA, per germline. Between the trimmed V and J ends, which lost 2 bases and 1 base, there was a span of 10 bases. The CDR3 nucleotides read TGTGCCAGCAGCTTAACCGGGCTAGGCACAGATACGCAGTATTTT. The encoded protein is CASSLTGLGTDTQYF. Complete variable domain (other parts from reference TRBV11-3 and TRBJ2-3): EAGVVQSPRYKIIEKKQPVAFWCNPISGHNTLYWYLQNLGQGPELLIRYENEEAVDDSQLPKDRFSAERLKGVDSTLKIQPAELGDSAVYLCASSLTGLGTDTQYFGPGTRLTVL.

This clonotype has at least ten counts. The genes are TRBV30 and TRBJ2-7; D perhaps matches TRBD1 (6 bases). CDR3 length: 13 amino acids. The V end lost 4 bases, the J end lost 5 bases, and 15 bases lay between the germline ends. Germline-derived CDR1 and CDR2 are GTSNPN and SVGIG (reference sequence). CDR3 in amino acids: CAWKYRDLDEQYF. DNA for the CDR3: TGTGCCTGGAAGTACAGGGATCTGGACGAGCAGTACTTC. The entire variable domain, with the rest obtained from reference TRBV30 and TRBJ2-7, is as follows: SQTIHQWPATLVQPVGSPLSLECTVEGTSNPNLYWYRQAAGRGLQLLFYSVGIGQISSEVPQNLSASRPQDRQFILSSKKLLLSDSGFYLCAWKYRDLDEQYFGPGTRLTVT.

This clonotype was counted at least ten times. The chain is built from TRBV30 and TRBJ1-2, with D maybe TRBD1 (5 bases). The V end was cut by 6 bases, the J end by 5 bases, with 16 bases between. Per germline, CDR1 GTSNPN and CDR2 SVGIG (reference sequence). The CDR3 is 13 residues long. CDR3 bases: TGTGCCTGTCTAACCGGGGCTCGGTATGGCTACACCTTC. Translated, it gives CACLTGARYGYTF.

This clonotype has ten or more counts. CDR3 sequence: CASAKVQGRQETQYF. In DNA, the CDR3 is TGTGCCAGCGCAAAGGTACAGGGCCGTCAAGAGACCCAGTACTTC. The rearrangement links TRBV19 to TRBJ2-5; tentatively, D is TRBD1 (6 bases). The CDR3 totals 15 residues. Between the trimmed V and J ends, which lost 9 bases and 2 bases, there was a span of 19 bases. CDR1 is LNHDA, CDR2 SQIVND, per germline (reference sequence).

Notes on this clonotype: A much larger clonotype is one base distant, so this may be a read error. The chain recombines TRBV24-1 with TRBJ1-2; tentative D call: TRBD1 (5 bases). The germline V gene has CDR1 KGHDR and CDR2 SFDVKD. The CDR3 has 14 residues. The CDR3 nucleotides are TGTGCCACCTCACTTGCAGGACAAAACTGTGGCTACACCTTC. Its translation is CATSLAGQNCGYTF.

This clonotype has ten or more counts. This chain uses TRBV27 with TRBJ2-7; 8 bases match TRBD1. This CDR3 has 13 amino acids. CDR1 and CDR2 from the germline V gene are MNHEY and SMNVEV (reference sequence). Trimming took 4 bases from V and 6 from J; bases not matched to a gene: 5. CDR3 nucleotide sequence: TGTGCCAGCAGTTCGGACAGGGAAGGCGAGCAGTACTTC. Amino acids: CASSSDREGEQYF.

This clonotype has just a few counts. The rearrangement joins TRBV6-1 to TRBJ2-7; TRBD2 aligns across 8 bases. The germline V gene has CDR1 MNHNS and CDR2 SASEGT. The CDR3 is made up of 13 amino acids. V trimming: 7 bases; J trimming: 3 bases; junction bases outside the gene matches: 5. The CDR3 DNA sequence: TGTGCCAGCACACGGGAGGGCGGCTACGAGCAGTACTTC. Translated, it gives CASTREGGYEQYF.

The CDR3 is CASRLGADNSPLHF. CDR3 bases: TGTGCCAGCCGGTTGGGGGCAGACAATTCACCCCTCCACTTT. This sequence joins TRBV2 and TRBJ1-6, with D possibly being TRBD1 (6 bases). There are 14 residues in the CDR3. CDR1 and CDR2 from the germline V gene are SNHLY and FYNNEI. V lost 8 bases, J lost 7 bases, and 15 bases lay in between.

The V call is TRBV3-1, the J call TRBJ1-3; D may be TRBD1 (6 bases). V was clipped by 4 bases and J by 3 bases, with 10 bases between them. This CDR3 is 14 amino acids long. Per germline, CDR1 LGHDT and CDR2 YNNKEL (reference sequence). CDR3 region: CASSRGQFGNTIYF. The DNA for the CDR3 is TGTGCCAGCAGCCGCGGACAGTTTGGAAACACCATATATTTT.

This clonotype was found many times. CDR3 in amino acids: CASSPTGLVGEQYF. CDR3 nucleotides: TGTGCCAGCAGCCCCACAGGGCTCGTGGGAGAGCAGTACTTC. This chain connects TRBV7-2 to TRBJ2-7; possible D gene TRBD1, 6 bases. The CDR3 length is 14 residues. Germline V gene data show CDR1 as SGHTA and CDR2 as FQGNSA. Trimming stripped 5 bases from V and 7 bases from J, with 18 bases between.